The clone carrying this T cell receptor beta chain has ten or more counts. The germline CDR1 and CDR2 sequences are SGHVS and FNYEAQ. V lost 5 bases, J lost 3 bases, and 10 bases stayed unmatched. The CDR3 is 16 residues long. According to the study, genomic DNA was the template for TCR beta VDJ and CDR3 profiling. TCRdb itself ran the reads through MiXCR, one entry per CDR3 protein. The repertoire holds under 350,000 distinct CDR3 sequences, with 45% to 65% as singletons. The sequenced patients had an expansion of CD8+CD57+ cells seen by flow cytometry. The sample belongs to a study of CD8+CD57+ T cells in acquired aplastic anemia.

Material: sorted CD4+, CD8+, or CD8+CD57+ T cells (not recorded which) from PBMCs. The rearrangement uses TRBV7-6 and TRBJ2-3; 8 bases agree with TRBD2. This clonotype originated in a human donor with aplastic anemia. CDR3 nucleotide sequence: TGTGCCAGCAGCGTATTAAGCGGGGGAGTAACAGATACGCAGTATTTT. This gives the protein CASSVLSGGVTDTQYF.